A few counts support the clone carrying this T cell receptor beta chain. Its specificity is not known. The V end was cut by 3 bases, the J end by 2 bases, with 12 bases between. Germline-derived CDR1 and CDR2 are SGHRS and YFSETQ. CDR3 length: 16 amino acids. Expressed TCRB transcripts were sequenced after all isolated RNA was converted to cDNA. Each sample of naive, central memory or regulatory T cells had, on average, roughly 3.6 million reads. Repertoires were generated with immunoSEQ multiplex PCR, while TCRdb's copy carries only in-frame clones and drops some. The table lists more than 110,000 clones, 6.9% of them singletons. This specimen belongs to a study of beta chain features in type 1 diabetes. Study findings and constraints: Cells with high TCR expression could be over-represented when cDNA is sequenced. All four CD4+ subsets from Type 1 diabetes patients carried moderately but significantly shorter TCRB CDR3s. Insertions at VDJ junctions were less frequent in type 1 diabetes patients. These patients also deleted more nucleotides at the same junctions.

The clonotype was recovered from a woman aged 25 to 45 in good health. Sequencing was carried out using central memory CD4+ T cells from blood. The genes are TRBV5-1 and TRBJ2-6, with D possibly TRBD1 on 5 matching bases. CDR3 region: CASSSYAGTGANVLTF. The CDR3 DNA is TGCGCCAGCAGCTCGTACGCAGGGACTGGGGCCAACGTCCTGACTTTC.